Here is one T cell receptor beta chain with its context. In its sample, this clonotype was seen many times. This receptor's antigen is unknown. Per-nucleotide qualities are absent, and no much larger clonotype sits a single base away. cDNA synthesis used template-switch 5'RACE with a primer carrying a 10-nucleotide random unique molecular identifier tagging each TCR transcript. Over 180 million TCR-beta sequences, covering 15-18 subjects, were produced in each sequencing run. The RNeasy kit was used for extraction of total RNA. The KAPA Real-time Library Amplification kit was used to amplify TCR-beta VDJ regions with primers targeting the TCR constant region and the 5'RACE anchor. Sample indexes and Illumina adaptors were added in a first PCR, after which library yield was increased in a second PCR. The roughly 650 bp TCR product was size-selected on a 2% E-gel SizeSelection system after Ampure bead purification. Before pooling, libraries had their quality checked on a Bioanalyzer, their concentration measured with Qubit, and their quantity determined with the Kapa Library Quantification kit. An Illumina HiSeq 2500 sequenced the libraries paired-end 2 x 150 bp. To increase sequence diversity, about 25-31% phiX was spiked into each library pool. The study's processing was this. Quality-filtered reads were processed with the UMI-based MiGEC pipeline, and over 85% of raw TCR sequences were removed by the MiGEC pipeline during error correction. VDJ genes were aligned to IMGT germline references, and each clonotype was defined by a unique CDR3 amino acid sequence together with V-J genes. Clonal expansion, Shannon diversity, and CDR3 relatedness (CalcPairwiseDistances, ClusterSamples) were evaluated with VDJtools, and phylogenetic trees were built with CLCbio workbench. Expanded clones were defined as having at least 8 unique UMIs, based on coefficient-of-variation modelling across technical triplicates. The public reads were reanalyzed by TCRdb: fastp trimming at Q25, MiXCR alignment, in-frame beta chains only. When rows share a CDR3 protein, they turn into one entry using the most common DNA and genes. These V and J calls rely on TCRdb rather than the paper's analysis. In this sample the table shows under 40,000 distinct CDR3 sequences, approximately 14% of which occur a single time. Around 27% of the sample is taken by the ten largest.

The source of the sample is a study of neurological immune-mediated disorders (dated by TCRdb to the late 2010s). Describing the broader study: Using UMI-based sequencing, the study compared peripheral blood TCR-beta repertoires from patients with HTLV-I-associated myelopathy (HAM/TSP), patients with multiple sclerosis, and healthy controls. The cohort included approximately 68 subjects: about 15 with HAM/TSP, approximately 34 with multiple sclerosis, and around 20 healthy controls. The 90 to 120 TCR-beta libraries covered PBMC samples along with longitudinal samples, technical triplicates, and paired sorted CD4+ and CD8+ T-cell subsets.

From the cysteine through the phenylalanine, the CDR3 covers 15 amino acids. Only the CDR3 DNA is retained, 45 bases long and in frame from the first base. A distance of 11 bases separates the germline ends of V and J, which lose 0 bases and 3 bases respectively. The germline V gene yields MGHRA for CDR1 and YSYEKL for CDR2. Libraries from unsorted PBMCs were made from 2 million PBMCs kept in RNAlater at -80 degrees C until RNA extraction. Peripheral blood underwent Ficoll-Hypaque density gradient centrifugation to isolate PBMCs, which were then cryopreserved in liquid nitrogen. The research as a whole found: Across subjects, expanded clones never shared an identical CDR3 amino acid sequence, which suggests that the TCR-beta repertoires in every group were private. TCR clonal expansion was highest in HAM/TSP patients and lowest in MS patients, with MS patients falling below even healthy controls.

The specimen sequenced was PBMCs. The TCR sequence derives from a woman between 50 and 59 years old with HTLV-1-associated myelopathy (HAM/TSP). The V gene is TRBV4-1 and the J gene is TRBJ1-1; TRBD1 is perhaps the D gene, given 6 matching bases. The DNA sequence is given as TGCGCCAGCAGCCAAGAAGCCAGGGGAGACACTGAAGCTTTCTTT. Its protein reads: CASSQEARGDTEAFF.